The clone carrying this T cell receptor beta chain was detected only a few times. The CDR3 loop spans 15 amino acids. CDR1 is SGHTA, CDR2 FQGTGA, per germline. Trimming removed 2 bases at V and 3 bases at J, with 11 bases between. One entry per CDR3 protein, called by TCRdb with MiXCR from the RT-PCR reads. The repertoire includes about 700,000 distinct CDR3 sequences, 14% of them detected once, and 3.6% sits in the top ten. The rearrangement joins TRBV7-3 to TRBJ2-1; D may match TRBD1 or TRBD2 (5 bases each). This sequence was found in a female donor in good health, serving as a healthy control. Material: memory CD4+ T cells from blood. CDR3 bases: TGTGCCAGCAGCTTATCCCGGGACGGCTACAATGAGCAGTTCTTC. Amino acids: CASSLSRDGYNEQFF.